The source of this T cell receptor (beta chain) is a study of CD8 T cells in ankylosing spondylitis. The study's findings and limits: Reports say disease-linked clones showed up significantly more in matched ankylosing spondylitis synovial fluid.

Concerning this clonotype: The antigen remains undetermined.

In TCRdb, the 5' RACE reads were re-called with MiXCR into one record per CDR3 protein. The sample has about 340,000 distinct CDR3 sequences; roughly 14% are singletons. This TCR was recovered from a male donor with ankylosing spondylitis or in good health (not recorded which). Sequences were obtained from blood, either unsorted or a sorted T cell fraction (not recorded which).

DNA for the CDR3: TGCAGTGCTCCCGGGACAAACTATGGCTACACCTTC. It translates to CSAPGTNYGYTF. The rearrangement links TRBV20-1 to TRBJ1-2, with D possibly matching TRBD1 (6 bases). The CDR3 sequence is 12 residues long. The germline CDR1 and CDR2 sequences are DFQATT and SNEGSKA (reference sequence). Deletions cut 5 bases from V and 2 bases from J, with 9 bases between.